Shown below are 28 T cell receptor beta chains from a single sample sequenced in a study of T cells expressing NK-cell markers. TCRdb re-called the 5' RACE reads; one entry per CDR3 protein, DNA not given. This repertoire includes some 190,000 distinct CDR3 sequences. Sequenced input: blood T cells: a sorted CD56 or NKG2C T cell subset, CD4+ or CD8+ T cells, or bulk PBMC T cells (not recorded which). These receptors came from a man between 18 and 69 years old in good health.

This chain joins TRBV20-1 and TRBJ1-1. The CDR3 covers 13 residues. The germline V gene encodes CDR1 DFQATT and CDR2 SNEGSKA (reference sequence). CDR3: CSARSPYETEAFF.

The CDR3 sequence: CASSLEFGAAPDNEQFF. J is TRBJ2-1 and V is TRBV7-6. Per the germline V gene, CDR1 is SGHVS and CDR2 is FNYEAQ. CDR3 length equals 17 residues.

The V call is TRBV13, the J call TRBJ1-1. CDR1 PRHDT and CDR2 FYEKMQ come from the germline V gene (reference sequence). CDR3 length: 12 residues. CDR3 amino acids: CASLEAGTEAFF.

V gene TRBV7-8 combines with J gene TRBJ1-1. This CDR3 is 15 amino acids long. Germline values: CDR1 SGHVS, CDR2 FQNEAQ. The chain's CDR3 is CASSLVGIEATEAFF. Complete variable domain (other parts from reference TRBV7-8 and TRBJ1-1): GAGVSQSPRYKVAKRGQDVALRCDPISGHVSLFWYQQALGQGPEFLTYFQNEAQLDKSGLPSDRFFAERPEGSVSTLKIQRTQQEDSAVYLCASSLVGIEATEAFFGQGTRLTVV.

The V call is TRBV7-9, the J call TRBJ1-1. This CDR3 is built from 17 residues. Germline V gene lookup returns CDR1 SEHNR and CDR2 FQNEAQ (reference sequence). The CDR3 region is CASSLGLRGTLNTEAFF.

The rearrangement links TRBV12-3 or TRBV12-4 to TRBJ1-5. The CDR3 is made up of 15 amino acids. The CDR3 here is CASSDAHSSNQPQHF.

CDR3 residues: CASSTGQRLMNTEAFF. The chain uses TRBV12-3 or TRBV12-4 and TRBJ1-1; TCRdb indicates TRBD1, and absent DNA this call remains unverified. The CDR3 has 16 residues.

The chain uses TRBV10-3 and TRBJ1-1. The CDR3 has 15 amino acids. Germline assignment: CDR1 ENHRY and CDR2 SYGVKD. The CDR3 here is CAISESGGVNTEAFF.

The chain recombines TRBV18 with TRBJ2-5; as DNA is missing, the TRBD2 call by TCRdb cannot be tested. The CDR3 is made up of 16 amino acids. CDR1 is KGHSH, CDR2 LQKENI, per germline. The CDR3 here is CASSPRGSGGPETQYF.

The CDR3 here is CASSWGLAEYYEQYF. The chain carries TRBV5-6 and TRBJ2-7; TCRdb outputs TRBD2, but without DNA this stays unchecked. The germline V gene encodes CDR1 SGHDT and CDR2 YYEEEE. The CDR3 spans 15 residues.

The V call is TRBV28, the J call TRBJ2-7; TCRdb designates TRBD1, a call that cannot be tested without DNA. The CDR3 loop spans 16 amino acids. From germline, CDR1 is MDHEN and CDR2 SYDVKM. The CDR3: CASSAGTEYLSYEQYF.

The chain's CDR3 is CASSPTRGGGNTEAFF. The V call is TRBV12-3 or TRBV12-4, the J call TRBJ1-1; without DNA, the TCRdb call of TRBD1 cannot be checked. There are 16 residues in the CDR3.

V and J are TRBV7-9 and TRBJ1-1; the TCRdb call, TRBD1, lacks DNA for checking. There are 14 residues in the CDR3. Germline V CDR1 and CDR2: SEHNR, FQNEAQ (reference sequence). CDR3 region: CASNGGGAFTEAFF.

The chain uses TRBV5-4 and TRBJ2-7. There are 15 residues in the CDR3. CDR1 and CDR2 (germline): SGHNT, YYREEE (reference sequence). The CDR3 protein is CASSLDIGSSYEQYF.

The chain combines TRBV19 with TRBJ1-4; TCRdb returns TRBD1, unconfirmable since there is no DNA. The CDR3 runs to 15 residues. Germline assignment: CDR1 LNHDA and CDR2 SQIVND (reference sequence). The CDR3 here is CASSRRDSGAEKLFF. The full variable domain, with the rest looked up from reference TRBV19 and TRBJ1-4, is DGGITQSPKYLFRKEGQNVTLSCEQNLNHDAMYWYRQDPGQGLRLIYYSQIVNDFQKGDIAEGYSVSREKKESFPLTVTSAQKNPTAFYLCASSRRDSGAEKLFFGSGTQLSVL.

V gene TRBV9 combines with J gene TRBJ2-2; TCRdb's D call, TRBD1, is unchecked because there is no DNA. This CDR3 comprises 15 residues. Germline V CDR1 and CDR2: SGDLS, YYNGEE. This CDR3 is CASSIGQGASGELFF.

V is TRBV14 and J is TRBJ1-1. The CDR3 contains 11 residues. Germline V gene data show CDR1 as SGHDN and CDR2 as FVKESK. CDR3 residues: CASSLMGKAFF. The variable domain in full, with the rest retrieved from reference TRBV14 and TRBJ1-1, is EAGVTQFPSHSVIEKGQTVTLRCDPISGHDNLYWYRRVMGKEIKFLLHFVKESKQDESGMPNNRFLAERTGGTYSTLKVQPAELEDSGVYFCASSLMGKAFFGQGTRLTVV.

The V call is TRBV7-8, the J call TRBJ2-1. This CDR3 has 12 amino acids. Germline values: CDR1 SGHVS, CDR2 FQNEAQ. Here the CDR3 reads CATGSSYNEQFF.

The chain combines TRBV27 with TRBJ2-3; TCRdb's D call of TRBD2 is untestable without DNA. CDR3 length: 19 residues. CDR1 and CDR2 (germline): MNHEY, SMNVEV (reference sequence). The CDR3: CASSSPGTSGALGTDTQYF.

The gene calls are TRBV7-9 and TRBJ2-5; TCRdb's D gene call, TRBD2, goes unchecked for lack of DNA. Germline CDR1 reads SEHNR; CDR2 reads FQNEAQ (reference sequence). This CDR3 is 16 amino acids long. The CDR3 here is CASSRTSGSYQETQYF.

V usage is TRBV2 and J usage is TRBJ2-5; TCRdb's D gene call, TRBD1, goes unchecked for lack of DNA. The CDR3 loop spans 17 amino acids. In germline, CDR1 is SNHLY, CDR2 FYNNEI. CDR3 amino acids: CASSRGGQGINRETQYF.

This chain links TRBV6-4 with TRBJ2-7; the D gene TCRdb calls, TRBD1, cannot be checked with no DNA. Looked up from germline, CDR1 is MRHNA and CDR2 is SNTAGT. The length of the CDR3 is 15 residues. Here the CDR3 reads CASCNGDAFHSWQYF.

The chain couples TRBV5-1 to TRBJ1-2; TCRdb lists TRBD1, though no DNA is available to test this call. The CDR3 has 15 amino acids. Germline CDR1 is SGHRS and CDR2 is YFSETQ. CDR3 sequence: CASREGQGPNYGYTF.

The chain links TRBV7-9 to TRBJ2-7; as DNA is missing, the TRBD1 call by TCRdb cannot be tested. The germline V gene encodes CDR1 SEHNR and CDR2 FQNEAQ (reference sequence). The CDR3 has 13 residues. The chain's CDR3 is CASTLGGGGEQYF.

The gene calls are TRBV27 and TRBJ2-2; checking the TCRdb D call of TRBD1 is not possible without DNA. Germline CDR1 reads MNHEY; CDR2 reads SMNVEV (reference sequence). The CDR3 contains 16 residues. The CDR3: CASSVLGGGNTGELFF.

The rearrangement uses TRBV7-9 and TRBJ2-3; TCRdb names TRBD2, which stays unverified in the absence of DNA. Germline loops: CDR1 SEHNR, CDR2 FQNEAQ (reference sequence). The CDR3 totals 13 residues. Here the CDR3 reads CAVSGGGADTQYF.

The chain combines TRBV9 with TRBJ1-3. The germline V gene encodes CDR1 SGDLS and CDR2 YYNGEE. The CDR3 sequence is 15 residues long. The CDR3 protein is CASSAGSGSGNTIYF. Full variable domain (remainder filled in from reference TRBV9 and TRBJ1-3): DSGVTQTPKHLITATGQRVTLRCSPRSGDLSVYWYQQSLDQGLQFLIQYYNGEERAKGNILERFSAQQFPDLHSELNLSSLELGDSALYFCASSAGSGSGNTIYFGEGSWLTVV.

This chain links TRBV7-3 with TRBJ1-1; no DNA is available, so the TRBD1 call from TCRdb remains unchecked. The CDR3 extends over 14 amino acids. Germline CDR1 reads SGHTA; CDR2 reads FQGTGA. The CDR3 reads CASSPGQGAVEAFF.